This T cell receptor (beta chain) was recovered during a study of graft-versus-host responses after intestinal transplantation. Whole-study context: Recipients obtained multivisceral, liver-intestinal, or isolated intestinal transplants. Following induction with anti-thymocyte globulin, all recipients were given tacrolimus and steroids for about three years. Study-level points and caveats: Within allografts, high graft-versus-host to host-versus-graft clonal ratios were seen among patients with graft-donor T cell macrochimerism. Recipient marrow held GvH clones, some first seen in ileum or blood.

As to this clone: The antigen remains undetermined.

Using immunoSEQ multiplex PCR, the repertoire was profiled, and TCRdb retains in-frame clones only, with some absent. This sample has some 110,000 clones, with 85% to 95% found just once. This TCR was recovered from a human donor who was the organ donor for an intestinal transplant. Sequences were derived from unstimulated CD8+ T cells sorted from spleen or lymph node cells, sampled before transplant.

Here the CDR3 reads CASSQALGGYQPQHF. Here the CDR3 DNA reads TGCGCCAGCAGCCAAGCATTAGGGGGCTATCAGCCCCAGCATTTT. The chain recombines TRBV4-1 with TRBJ1-5, with 7 bases aligning to TRBD1. CDR1 is MGHRA and CDR2 is YSYEKL in the germline V gene. J gave up 5 bases and V 1 base, and 5 bases lay outside the gene matches. This CDR3 spans 15 amino acids.